A selection of T cell receptor beta chains follows, all from one sample in a study of shared clonotypes between healthy human individuals. The method was immunoSEQ multiplex PCR; TCRdb's version includes in-frame clones alone and lacks a portion of them. The table has a few million clones, 92% seen once. The sample was naive CD4+ T cells from PBMCs. The receptors come from a man between 18 and 35 years old in good health. Some clones in this sample may be carry-over from other donors' samples. Each CDR3 is given with its conserved first and last residue. A D gene is named only where the DNA matches it firmly. The size of a clone is reported for some rows only, either as once, few or many, or as a class for expanded clones.

d_gene: NA; abundance: NA; j_gene: TRBJ2-3; v_gene: TRBV5-1; CDR3aa: CASRGRDTQYF; CDR3nt: TGCGCCAGCAGGGGACGCGATACGCAGTATTTT
d_gene: NA; abundance: NA; j_gene: TRBJ1-3; v_gene: TRBV5-5; CDR3aa: CASSLWKDGGNTIYF; CDR3nt: TGTGCCAGCAGCTTGTGGAAGGACGGTGGAAACACCATATATTTT
d_gene: NA; abundance: NA; j_gene: TRBJ2-7; v_gene: TRBV6-6; CDR3aa: CASSPHGQPGDEQYF; CDR3nt: TGTGCCAGCAGCCCCCACGGACAGCCAGGGGACGAGCAGTACTTC
d_gene: NA; abundance: NA; j_gene: TRBJ1-4; v_gene: TRBV5-4; CDR3aa: CASSLGIGSTNEKLFF; CDR3nt: TGTGCCAGCAGCTTGGGCATCGGATCAACTAATGAAAAACTGTTTTTT
d_gene: NA; abundance: NA; j_gene: TRBJ2-5; v_gene: TRBV5-6; CDR3aa: CASSLVLGARNQETQYF; CDR3nt: TGTGCCAGCAGCTTGGTTTTGGGGGCTCGAAACCAAGAGACCCAGTACTTC
d_gene: TRBD2; abundance: NA; j_gene: TRBJ2-1; v_gene: TRBV11-2; CDR3aa: CASSLGIAGGLSLSGEQFF; CDR3nt: TGTGCCAGCAGCTTAGGAATAGCGGGAGGGCTTTCTCTATCTGGGGAGCAGTTCTTC
d_gene: NA; abundance: NA; j_gene: TRBJ2-3; v_gene: TRBV10-1; CDR3aa: CASSSPSLDTQYF; CDR3nt: TGCGCCAGCAGTAGTCCTAGCTTGGATACGCAGTATTTT
d_gene: NA; abundance: NA; j_gene: TRBJ1-1; v_gene: TRBV7-3; CDR3aa: CASSFGAGNTEAFF; CDR3nt: TGTGCCAGCAGCTTCGGTGCGGGGAACACTGAAGCTTTCTTT
d_gene: TRBD2; abundance: NA; j_gene: TRBJ2-1; v_gene: TRBV28; CDR3aa: CASSGSGRRFF; CDR3nt: TGTGCCAGCAGTGGGAGCGGGAGGCGGTTCTTC
d_gene: NA; abundance: NA; j_gene: TRBJ2-5; v_gene: TRBV28; CDR3aa: CASISNPGGVQETQYF; CDR3nt: TGTGCCAGCATCTCGAATCCGGGCGGGGTCCAAGAGACCCAGTACTTC
d_gene: TRBD2; abundance: NA; j_gene: TRBJ2-2; v_gene: TRBV5-1; CDR3aa: CASSLLAGASGELFF; CDR3nt: TGCGCCAGCAGCTTACTAGCGGGAGCATCCGGGGAGCTGTTTTTT
d_gene: TRBD2; abundance: once; j_gene: TRBJ2-7; v_gene: TRBV18; CDR3aa: CASSPGLAGNYEQYF; CDR3nt: TGTGCCAGCTCACCGGGACTAGCGGGTAACTACGAGCAGTACTTC
d_gene: TRBD1; abundance: once; j_gene: TRBJ1-2; v_gene: TRBV27; CDR3aa: CASSRGQGVYYGYTF; CDR3nt: TGTGCCAGCAGTCGGGGACAGGGGGTCTACTATGGCTACACCTTC
d_gene: TRBD2; abundance: NA; j_gene: TRBJ2-7; v_gene: TRBV5-1; CDR3aa: CASSPGLLFVSYEQYF; CDR3nt: TGCGCCAGCAGCCCGGGACTACTATTCGTCTCCTACGAGCAGTACTTC
d_gene: NA; abundance: NA; j_gene: TRBJ2-5; v_gene: TRBV4-2; CDR3aa: CASSFERVLETQYF; CDR3nt: TGTGCCAGCAGCTTCGAGAGGGTTCTGGAGACCCAGTACTTC
d_gene: NA; abundance: NA; j_gene: TRBJ2-5; v_gene: TRBV6-1; CDR3aa: CASSHQGTGTQYF; CDR3nt: TGTGCCAGCAGTCACCAAGGGACGGGGACCCAGTACTTC
d_gene: TRBD1; abundance: few; j_gene: TRBJ1-2; v_gene: TRBV20-1; CDR3aa: CSAPDRGGYTF; CDR3nt: TGCAGTGCCCCGGACAGGGGAGGCTACACCTTC
d_gene: NA; abundance: NA; j_gene: TRBJ2-1; v_gene: TRBV5-1; CDR3aa: CASSRDGAGTNEQFF; CDR3nt: TGCGCCAGCAGCCGGGACGGGGCGGGTACCAATGAGCAGTTCTTC
d_gene: TRBD1; abundance: NA; j_gene: TRBJ1-1; v_gene: TRBV7-2; CDR3aa: CASRTDRVTEAFF; CDR3nt: TGTGCCAGCAGAACAGACAGGGTTACTGAAGCTTTCTTT
d_gene: TRBD1; abundance: few; j_gene: TRBJ1-1; v_gene: TRBV5-1; CDR3aa: CASSLVWTGRNTEAFF; CDR3nt: TGCGCCAGCAGCTTGGTATGGACAGGGAGGAACACTGAAGCTTTCTTT
d_gene: NA; abundance: NA; j_gene: TRBJ2-3; v_gene: TRBV5-1; CDR3aa: CASSLVGVGSDTQYF; CDR3nt: TGCGCCAGCAGCTTGGTTGGGGTTGGGTCAGATACGCAGTATTTT
d_gene: NA; abundance: NA; j_gene: TRBJ2-3; v_gene: TRBV28; CDR3aa: CASSSPTGSTDTQYF; CDR3nt: TGTGCCAGCAGTTCTCCGACGGGGTCCACAGATACGCAGTATTTT
d_gene: NA; abundance: few; j_gene: TRBJ1-1; v_gene: TRBV6-1; CDR3aa: CASSELWEPNTEAFF; CDR3nt: TGTGCCAGCAGTGAATTATGGGAGCCGAACACTGAAGCTTTCTTT
d_gene: TRBD1; abundance: NA; j_gene: TRBJ1-1; v_gene: TRBV7-2; CDR3aa: CASSPYRTGLGTEAFF; CDR3nt: TGTGCCAGCAGCCCCTACCGGACAGGGTTAGGCACTGAAGCTTTCTTT
d_gene: NA; abundance: NA; j_gene: TRBJ2-1; v_gene: TRBV2; CDR3aa: CASTTEAYNEQFF; CDR3nt: TGTGCCAGCACCACAGAAGCCTACAATGAGCAGTTCTTC
d_gene: NA; abundance: NA; j_gene: TRBJ2-3; v_gene: TRBV6-5; CDR3aa: CASRSGDTQYF; CDR3nt: TGTGCCTCCCGGTCAGGGGATACGCAGTATTTT
d_gene: TRBD1; abundance: NA; j_gene: TRBJ2-5; v_gene: TRBV2; CDR3aa: CASSSQGAETQYF; CDR3nt: TGTGCCAGCAGTTCGCAGGGGGCCGAGACCCAGTACTTC
d_gene: NA; abundance: NA; j_gene: TRBJ2-7; v_gene: TRBV27; CDR3aa: CASSPGDRYYEQYF; CDR3nt: TGTGCCAGCAGTCCGGGCGACAGATACTACGAGCAGTACTTC
d_gene: TRBD2; abundance: NA; j_gene: TRBJ2-7; v_gene: TRBV19; CDR3aa: CASSIRPLTSGRGAYEQYF; CDR3nt: TGTGCCAGTAGTATACGCCCTCTGACTAGCGGGAGAGGCGCCTACGAGCAGTACTTC
d_gene: TRBD2; abundance: NA; j_gene: TRBJ2-1; v_gene: TRBV28; CDR3aa: CASSPLGRPTSETYNEQFF; CDR3nt: TGTGCCAGCAGTCCCCTTGGAAGGCCGACTAGCGAGACCTACAATGAGCAGTTCTTC
d_gene: NA; abundance: NA; j_gene: TRBJ2-2; v_gene: TRBV5-1; CDR3aa: CASSGVAGHDTGELFF; CDR3nt: TGCGCCAGCTCCGGAGTGGCAGGTCATGACACCGGGGAGCTGTTTTTT
d_gene: NA; abundance: NA; j_gene: TRBJ1-3; v_gene: TRBV28; CDR3aa: CASSPGGGPGNTIYF; CDR3nt: TGTGCCAGCAGCCCGGGCGGGGGTCCTGGAAACACCATATATTTT
d_gene: NA; abundance: NA; j_gene: TRBJ1-2; v_gene: TRBV30; CDR3aa: CAFPANYGYTF; CDR3nt: TGTGCCTTCCCAGCTAACTATGGCTACACCTTC
d_gene: NA; abundance: NA; j_gene: TRBJ1-5; v_gene: TRBV28; CDR3aa: CASSLSWGPRSNQPQHF; CDR3nt: TGTGCCAGCAGTTTATCATGGGGGCCCCGGAGTAATCAGCCCCAGCATTTT
d_gene: TRBD1; abundance: NA; j_gene: TRBJ1-1; v_gene: TRBV7-9; CDR3aa: CASSRAGGAAEAFF; CDR3nt: TGTGCCAGCAGCAGGGCAGGGGGAGCAGCTGAAGCTTTCTTT